The 10 T cell receptor beta chains below were found in one sample sequenced in a study of post-analysis software for immune sequencing data. General study results and limits: TRBV5-6, TRBV5-1 and TRBV20-1 belonged to a set of roughly five TRBV segments that were more frequent in patients than controls.

Unique-molecular-identifier-tagged TCR beta cDNA libraries were used. TCRdb reprocessed the PCR reads via MiXCR and lists one record per CDR3 protein. Found here are hundreds of thousands of distinct CDR3 sequences, over 45% of them singletons; the top ten hold roughly 10%. These receptors are not linked to any known antigen. The sequenced material came from blood. These receptors were taken from a girl aged 2 to 10 with multiple sclerosis.

As DNA, the CDR3 is TGCAGCGTTGAAGTTGGCTACACCTTC. Translating gives CSVEVGYTF. V is TRBV29-1 and J is TRBJ1-2, with D unclear. Trimming removed 1 base at V and 7 bases at J, with 1 base between. CDR1 SQVTM and CDR2 ANQGSEA come from the germline V gene. The CDR3 is 9 amino acids.

The rearrangement uses TRBV12-3 or TRBV12-4 and TRBJ2-7, with 8 nucleotides matching TRBD1. This CDR3 region has 13 residues. Trimming cost V 5 bases and J 6 bases; bases outside gene matches: 6. CDR3 sequence: CASSVQGVTEQYF. The CDR3 DNA sequence: TGTGCCAGCAGTGTACAGGGGGTTACCGAGCAGTACTTC.

The V and J genes are TRBV6-5 and TRBJ2-7, with TRBD2 matching over 9 bases. The germline gives CDR1 MNHEY, CDR2 SVGAGI. This CDR3 comprises 13 residues. The V and J ends lost 9 bases and 3 bases, in that order; junction bases with no gene match: 6. CDR3 in amino acids: CARLRLADYEQYF. The CDR3 nucleotides read TGTGCCAGGCTGAGACTAGCGGACTACGAGCAGTACTTC.

This clonotype has only a few counts. CDR3 coding DNA: TGTGCCAGCAGCCTGGGGGCTAGCGGGAGTTACGAGCAGTACTTC. Protein product: CASSLGASGSYEQYF. The rearrangement links TRBV12-3 or TRBV12-4 to TRBJ2-7; the match to TRBD2 covers 10 bases. This CDR3 region has 15 residues. Losses at the gene ends were 6 bases for V and 4 bases for J; bases not matched to a gene: 9.

This clonotype has at least ten counts. The chain joins TRBV6-5 to TRBJ1-2; D is unclear. The germline V gene has CDR1 MNHEY and CDR2 SVGAGI. The CDR3 contains 14 residues. V was pared by 0 bases and J by 1 base, with 6 bases between. The CDR3 nucleotides are TGTGCCAGCAGTTACTCGCCAGTTAACTATGGCTACACCTTC. It yields the protein CASSYSPVNYGYTF.

The chain is built from TRBV19 and TRBJ2-7, with a possible D match to TRBD1 (6 bases). The CDR3 is 13 residues long. The V end lost 2 bases, the J end lost 3 bases, and 8 bases lay between the germline ends. CDR1 LNHDA and CDR2 SQIVND come from the germline V gene (reference sequence). The CDR3 DNA follows: TGTGCCAGTAGTATAAGGACAGACTACGAGCAGTACTTC. Translated, it gives CASSIRTDYEQYF.

CDR3 protein: CASSLGTRGIGNEQFF. DNA for the CDR3: TGTGCCAGCAGCTTAGGCACCAGGGGAATTGGCAATGAGCAGTTCTTC. This chain joins TRBV11-2 and TRBJ2-1; the D gene is possibly TRBD1 (6 bases). The V end lost 1 base, the J end lost 6 bases, and 16 bases lay between the germline ends. The CDR3 runs 16 residues. CDR1 and CDR2 from the germline V gene are SGHAT and FQNNGV.

The CDR3 loop is CATSDPGTRHDLNYEQYF. For the CDR3, the DNA is TGTGCCACCAGTGACCCTGGAACAAGACACGATCTTAACTACGAGCAGTACTTC. J is TRBJ2-4 and V is TRBV24-1, with D unresolved. The assigned J gene may be wrong: the sequence end matches TRBJ2-7 better. The CDR3 totals 18 residues. The germline CDR1 and CDR2 sequences are KGHDR and SFDVKD.

This clonotype showed up just a few times. This chain links TRBV28 with TRBJ2-7; 7 bases agree with TRBD1. Germline V CDR1 and CDR2: MDHEN, SYDVKM. CDR3 size: 16 residues. Losses at the gene ends were 5 bases for V and 5 bases for J; bases not matched to a gene: 15. In DNA form, the CDR3 reads TGTGCCAGCAGTCCAACCCCACGGACAGGCACCAACGAGCAGTACTTC. This encodes CASSPTPRTGTNEQYF.

The chain combines TRBV20-1 with TRBJ2-1, with unresolved D. In germline, CDR1 is DFQATT, CDR2 SNEGSKA (reference sequence). V dropped 5 bases and J dropped 0 bases, with 8 bases sitting between them. CDR3 length: 13 residues. The CDR3 bases are TGCAGTGCTTACGGTCCCTCCTACAATGAGCAGTTCTTC. Encoded protein: CSAYGPSYNEQFF.